This T cell receptor (beta chain) was obtained from a study of T-cell memory formation after mild COVID-19 listed by TCRdb under 2021. For the study in its entirety: TCR sequence clusters from the two donors were largely donor specific. In a couple of donors, T-cell clones that expanded and contracted after mild COVID-19 were tracked by sequencing TCRalpha and TCRbeta repertoires over time. The cohort comprised two young, previously healthy adult volunteers, one female and one male.

The full study reports these points: Clones contracting from day 15 to 85 had balanced CD4/CD8 phenotypes, while a second wave expanding from day 15 to 37 was biased towards CD4+. Contracting CD4+ clones were found mainly in CM and EM memory subsets, while CD8+ clones were enriched in EMRA. The second-wave clones that peaked on day 37 were not confirmed to be SARS-CoV-2 specific. The study covered only a couple of mild cases, and larger cohorts including severe cases with pre-infection samples were considered necessary. Some responding clones were found in pre-infection memory, which suggests that pre-existing cross-reactive memory T cells took part in the SARS-CoV-2 response.

Ficoll-Paque density gradient centrifugation was used to isolate PBMCs. The instrument given in TCRdb is Illumina NovaSeq 6000. TCRalpha and TCRbeta cDNA libraries were built by 5'RACE with constant-segment primers, adding sample barcodes and unique molecular identifiers. Trizol reagent was used to extract RNA from every sample. Library amplification was performed in two PCR steps, and a second sample barcode and Illumina TruSeq adapters were introduced in the second step. Sequencing of libraries was performed on an Illumina NovaSeq with 2 x 150 bp paired-end reads. Regarding the original processing steps: The reads were demultiplexed and collapsed into UMI-guided consensus sequences using migec v1.2.7. Using mixcr v2.1.11, the UMI consensuses were aligned to TRA and TRB V and J templates and assembled into clonotypes. A clonotype was counted as expanded or contracted only if both edgeR and NoisET called the change significant, with noise models trained on biological replicates. edgeR calls used a false discovery rate-adjusted p below 0.01 and a log2 fold-change threshold of 1. As an exploratory analysis of dynamics, max-normalized trajectories of the 1000 most abundant clonotypes were examined with PCA combined with hierarchical clustering. Separately sequenced CD4+ and CD8+ repertoires were used to assign a CD4 or CD8 phenotype to each responding clone. In-frame beta chains were kept once TCRdb had trimmed the public reads at Q25 with fastp and called clones with MiXCR. Every entry covers one CDR3 protein and lists the most common genes and DNA from its rows. These V and J calls originate from TCRdb's pipeline instead of the authors' own analysis. The sample data list about 180,000 distinct CDR3 sequences, and less than 20% of these were observed just once. Of the sample, 3.9% falls within the top ten clones.

From the cysteine through the phenylalanine, the CDR3 covers 14 amino acids. This entry keeps only the CDR3 DNA: 42 bases, framed from base 1. Trimming takes 0 bases from V and 3 bases from J, and the germline ends sit 7 bases apart. From the germline V gene, CDR1 is MNHEY and CDR2 is SVGAGI. This clonotype has a count of ten or more. The antigen this receptor binds is unknown. The input lacks base qualities; no much larger clone sits a single base away. The sequence is built from TRBV6-5 and TRBJ2-3; the D gene could be either TRBD1 or TRBD2, each agreeing at 5 bases. Source material: PBMCs or a T cell subset sorted from them (not recorded which). This TCR came from a man aged 18 to 30 who had mild COVID-19 (a few samples of this study predate the infection). The sample titles of this study are shuffled in the database, so cell type and time point are left out; the donor was told from shared clones. CDR3 loop: CASSYSRGTDTQYF. The DNA sequence follows: TGTGCCAGCAGTTACTCGAGGGGAACAGATACGCAGTATTTT.